This T cell receptor beta chain was profiled in a study of T cell responses to AZD1222 COVID-19 vaccine. Details on this clone: Its cognate antigen is unknown.

J was trimmed by 6 bases and V by 2 bases; bases with no gene match: 10. The CDR3 is 16 amino acids. Germline values: CDR1 GTSNPN, CDR2 SVGIG (reference sequence). General study results and limits: In a largely white British group with more females than males, clonal diversity was possibly underestimated.

Some clones are missing from TCRdb's copy, which holds only in-frame ones; the method was immunoSEQ multiplex PCR. The sample holds around 130,000 clones, roughly nine tenths seen once. The study pooled second doses at about 4 or about 12 weeks. This TCR came from an adult who received the AZD1222 COVID-19 vaccine. The V call is TRBV30, the J call TRBJ2-4, with 10 bases fitting TRBD1. The sequencing used peripheral blood, collected 28 days after the second AZD1222 dose. For the CDR3, the DNA is TGTGCCTGGAGTCTGCGGGGACAGGGGAAACGAAACATTCAGTACTTC. Its protein is CAWSLRGQGKRNIQYF.